This TCR beta chain comes out of a study of technical replicates of blood from a handful of donors. Libraries were prepared by immunoSEQ multiplex PCR; TCRdb keeps only in-frame clonotypes and omits some of them. In the table there are approximately 70,000 clones, roughly 91% of which are singletons. The sequenced material came from T cells isolated from PBMCs. This TCR was sampled from a human donor in good health. Some clones in this sample may be carry-over from other donors' samples.

The DNA of the CDR3 is TGTGCCAGCAGTTACGCTAGCGGGAGCTCCTACAATGAGCAGTTCTTC. Translation: CASSYASGSSYNEQFF. The chain recombines TRBV6-5 with TRBJ2-1, with 10 bases aligning to TRBD2. The CDR3 covers 16 residues. Trimming took 2 bases from V and 0 from J; bases not matched to a gene: 1. From germline, CDR1 is MNHEY and CDR2 SVGAGI.